The entry that follows covers one T cell receptor beta chain sequence. No antigen is known for it. This sample stems from a study of T cells after posttransplantation cyclophosphamide. General study points: Later post-transplant blood repertoires were often dominated by donor CD8+ memory clones.

Data came from immunoSEQ multiplex PCR; TCRdb stores just in-frame clones and leaves some out. This table has about 18,000 clones, less than 90% appearing once. The clonotype was recovered from a man aged 25 to 45 in good health and a related stem cell transplant donor. Sequenced: memory CD4+ T cells sorted from blood.

CDR3 nucleotide sequence: TGCGCCAGCAGCCGAGGAGTCACAGATACGCAGTATTTT. Translated, it gives CASSRGVTDTQYF. This chain connects TRBV10-1 to TRBJ2-3; D is unclear. The CDR3 spans 13 residues. V lost 6 bases and J lost 2, with 9 bases in between. The V gene's germline CDR1 is WNHNN and CDR2 SYGVQD (reference sequence).